The clone carrying this T cell receptor beta chain was observed a handful of times. With 7 bases removed from V and 9 bases from J, the gap between germline ends came to 16 bases. This CDR3 region has 13 residues. Germline V CDR1 and CDR2: MDHEN, SYDVKM. In the authors' workflow: Amplification with reference gene primers provided the estimates of nucleated cell counts. The data were produced by immunoSEQ multiplex PCR, yet TCRdb's version contains in-frame clones alone and is incomplete. V and J calls and clone size are given by that table; D and trimming were obtained from the DNA. The repertoire includes under 85,000 clones, around 82% of them detected once, and 30% to 45% sits in the top ten. These data come from a study of blood T cell repertoires in COVID-19. Looking at the study overall: COVID-19 samples, acute and convalescent, were from the United States, Italy and Spain. PBMCs, B-cell-depleted T cells, or T cells were the source of the cDNA or gDNA that made up the material.

The receptor was derived from an elderly man with active or convalescent COVID-19. The chain uses TRBV28 and TRBJ1-5, with D maybe TRBD1 (6 bases). The source material was peripheral blood. The CDR3 spells CASIGTQQGPQHF. The CDR3 region has the DNA TGTGCCAGCATCGGGACGCAACAGGGGCCCCAGCATTTT.